This T cell receptor (beta chain) is drawn from a study of blood T cell repertoires in COVID-19. Germline V lookup: CDR1 LNHNV, CDR2 YYDKDF (reference sequence). This CDR3 is built from 16 residues. J lost 5 bases, V lost 3 bases, and 7 bases had no gene match. Profiling relied on immunoSEQ multiplex PCR, and the TCRdb table lists in-frame clones only, not all of them. The sample contains roughly 53,000 clones, about 80% of which appear only once. This clonotype was sampled from a human donor in a cohort sampled during active COVID-19. The chain is built from TRBV15 and TRBJ2-7; 13 bases line up with TRBD2. Input material: peripheral blood. The CDR3 DNA is TGTGCCACCAGCAGGGAACTAGCGGGGGGGCCCCACGAGCAGTACTTC. Translating it yields CATSRELAGGPHEQYF.